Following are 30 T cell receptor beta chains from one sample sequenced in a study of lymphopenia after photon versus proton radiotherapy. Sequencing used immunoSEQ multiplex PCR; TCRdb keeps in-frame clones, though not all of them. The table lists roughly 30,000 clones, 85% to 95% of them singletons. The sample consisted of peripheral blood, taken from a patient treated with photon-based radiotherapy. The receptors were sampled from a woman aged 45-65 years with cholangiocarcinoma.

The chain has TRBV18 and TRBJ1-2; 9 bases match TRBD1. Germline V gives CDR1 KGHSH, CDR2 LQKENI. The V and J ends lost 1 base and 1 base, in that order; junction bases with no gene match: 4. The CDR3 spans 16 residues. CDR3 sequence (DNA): TGTGCCAGCTCACCACAGGGACAGGGACTTAACTATGGCTACACCTTC. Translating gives CASSPQGQGLNYGYTF.

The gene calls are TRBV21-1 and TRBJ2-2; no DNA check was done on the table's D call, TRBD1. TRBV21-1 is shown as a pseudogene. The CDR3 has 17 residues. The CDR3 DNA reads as TGTGCCAGCCCCATACTATCCGGGACAGGGAACACCGGGGAGCTGTTTTTT. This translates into CASPILSGTGNTGELFF.

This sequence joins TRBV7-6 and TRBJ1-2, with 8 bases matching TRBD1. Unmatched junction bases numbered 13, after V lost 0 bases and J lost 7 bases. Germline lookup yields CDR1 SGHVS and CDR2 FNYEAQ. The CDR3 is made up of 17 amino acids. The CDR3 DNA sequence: TGTGCCAGCAGCTTAGCGGGGGGGGAGGACAGGGATCGTGGCTACACCTTC. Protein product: CASSLAGGEDRDRGYTF.

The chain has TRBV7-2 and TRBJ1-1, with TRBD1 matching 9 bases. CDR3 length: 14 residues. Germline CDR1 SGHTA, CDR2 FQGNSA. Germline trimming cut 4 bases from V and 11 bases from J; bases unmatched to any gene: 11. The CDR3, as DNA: TGTGCCAGCAGCTCCCGGACAGGGGTTAGGTCGGCTTTCTTT. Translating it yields CASSSRTGVRSAFF.

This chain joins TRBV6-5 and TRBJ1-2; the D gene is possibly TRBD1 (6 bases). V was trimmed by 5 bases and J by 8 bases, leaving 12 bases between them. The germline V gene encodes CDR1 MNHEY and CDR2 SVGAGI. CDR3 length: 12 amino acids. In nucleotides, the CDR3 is TGTGCCAGCAGTCTACAGGGAGGGGGCTACACCTTC. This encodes CASSLQGGGYTF.

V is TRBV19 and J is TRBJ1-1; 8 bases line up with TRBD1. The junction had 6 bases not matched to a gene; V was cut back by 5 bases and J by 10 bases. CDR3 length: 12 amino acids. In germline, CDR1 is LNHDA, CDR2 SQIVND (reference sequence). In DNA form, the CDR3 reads TGTGCCAGTAGTGTAGGACAGGGTGGAGCTTTCTTT. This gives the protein CASSVGQGGAFF.

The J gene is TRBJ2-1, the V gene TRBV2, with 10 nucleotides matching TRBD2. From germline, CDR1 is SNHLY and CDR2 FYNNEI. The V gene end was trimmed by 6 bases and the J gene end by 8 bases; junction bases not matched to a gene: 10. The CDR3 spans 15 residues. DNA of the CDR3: TGTGCCAGCAGGGGGCAGCGGGGGGGCCCCCATGAGCAGTTCTTC. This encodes CASRGQRGGPHEQFF.

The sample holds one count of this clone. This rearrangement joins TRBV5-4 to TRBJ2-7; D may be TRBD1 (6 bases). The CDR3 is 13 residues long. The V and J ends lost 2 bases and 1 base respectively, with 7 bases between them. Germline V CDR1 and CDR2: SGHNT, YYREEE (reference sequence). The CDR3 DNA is TGTGCCAGCAGCTTCGACAGGTCCTACGAGCAGTACTTC. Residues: CASSFDRSYEQYF. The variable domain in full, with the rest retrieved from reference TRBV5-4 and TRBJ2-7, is ETGVTQSPTHLIKTRGQQVTLRCSSQSGHNTVSWYQQALGQGPQFIFQYYREEENGRGNFPPRFSGLQFPNYSSELNVNALELDDSALYLCASSFDRSYEQYFGPGTRLTVT.

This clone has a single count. CDR3 DNA sequence: TGTGCCAGCAGTGCATTAGCGGGGACCTTCGGGGAGCAGTTCTTC. As protein: CASSALAGTFGEQFF. This sequence joins TRBV2 and TRBJ2-1; 8 nucleotides match TRBD2. Germline CDR1 reads SNHLY; CDR2 reads FYNNEI. V lost 4 bases, J lost 10 bases, and 12 bases stayed unmatched. This CDR3 comprises 15 residues.

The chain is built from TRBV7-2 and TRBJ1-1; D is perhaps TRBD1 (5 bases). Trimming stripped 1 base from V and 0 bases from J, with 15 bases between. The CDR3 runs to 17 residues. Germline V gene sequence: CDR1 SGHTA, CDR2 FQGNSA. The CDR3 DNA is TGTGCCAGCAGCTTAGGAGGGAGCGACAGATTGAACACTGAAGCTTTCTTT. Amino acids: CASSLGGSDRLNTEAFF.

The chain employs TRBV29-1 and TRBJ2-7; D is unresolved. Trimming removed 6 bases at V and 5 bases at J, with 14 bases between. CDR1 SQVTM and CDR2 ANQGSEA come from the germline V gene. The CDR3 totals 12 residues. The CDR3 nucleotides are TGCAGCGTCCAACCGCGCTGGGACGAGCAGTACTTC. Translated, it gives CSVQPRWDEQYF.

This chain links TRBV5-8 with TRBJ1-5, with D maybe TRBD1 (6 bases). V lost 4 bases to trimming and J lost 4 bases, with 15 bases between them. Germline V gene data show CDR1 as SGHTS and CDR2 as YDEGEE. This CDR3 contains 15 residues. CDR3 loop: CASSRTQGLNQPQHF. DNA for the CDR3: TGTGCCAGCAGCCGGACTCAGGGGCTGAATCAGCCCCAGCATTTT. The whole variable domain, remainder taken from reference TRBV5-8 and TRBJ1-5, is EAGVTQSPTHLIKTRGQQATLRCSPISGHTSVYWYQQALGLGLQFLLWYDEGEERNRGNFPPRFSGRQFPNYSSELNVNALELEDSALYLCASSRTQGLNQPQHFGDGTRLSIL.

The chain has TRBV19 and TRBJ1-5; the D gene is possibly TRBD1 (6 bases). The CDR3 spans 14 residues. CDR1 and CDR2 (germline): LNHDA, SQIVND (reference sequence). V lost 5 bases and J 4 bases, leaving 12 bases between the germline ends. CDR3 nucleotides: TGTGCCAGTAGTTTCGGGGGGCCAAATCAGCCCCAGCATTTT. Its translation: CASSFGGPNQPQHF.

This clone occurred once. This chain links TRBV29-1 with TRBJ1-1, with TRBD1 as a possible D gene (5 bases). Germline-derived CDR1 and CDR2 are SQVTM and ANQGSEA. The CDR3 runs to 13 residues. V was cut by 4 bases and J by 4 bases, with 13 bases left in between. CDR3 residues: CSVVRGPGTEAFF. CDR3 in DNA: TGCAGCGTTGTTAGGGGTCCGGGCACTGAAGCTTTCTTT.

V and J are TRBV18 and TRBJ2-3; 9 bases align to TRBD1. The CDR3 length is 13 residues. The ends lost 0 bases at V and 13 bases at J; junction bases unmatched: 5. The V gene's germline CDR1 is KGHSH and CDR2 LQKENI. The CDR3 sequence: CASSPPVGQGKYF. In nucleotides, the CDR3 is TGTGCCAGCTCACCACCGGTCGGACAGGGGAAGTATTTT.

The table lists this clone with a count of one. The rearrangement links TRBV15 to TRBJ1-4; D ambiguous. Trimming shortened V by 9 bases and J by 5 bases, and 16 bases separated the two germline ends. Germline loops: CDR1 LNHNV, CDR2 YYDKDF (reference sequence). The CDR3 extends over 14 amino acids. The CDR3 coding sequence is TGTGCCACAGCCTTACCAACGCTGAATGAAAAACTGTTTTTT. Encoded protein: CATALPTLNEKLFF.

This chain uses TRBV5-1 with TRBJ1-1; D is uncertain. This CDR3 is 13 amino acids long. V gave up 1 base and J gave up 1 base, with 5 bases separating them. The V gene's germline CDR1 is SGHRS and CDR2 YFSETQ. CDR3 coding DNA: TGCGCCAGCAGCTTGTCTGCGAACACTGAAGCTTTCTTT. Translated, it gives CASSLSANTEAFF.

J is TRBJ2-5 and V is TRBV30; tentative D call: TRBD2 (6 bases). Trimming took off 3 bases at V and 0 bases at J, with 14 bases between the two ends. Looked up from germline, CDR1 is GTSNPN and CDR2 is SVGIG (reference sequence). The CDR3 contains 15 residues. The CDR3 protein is CAWSAGRTYQETQYF. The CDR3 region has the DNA TGTGCCTGGAGCGCGGGACGGACGTACCAAGAGACCCAGTACTTC. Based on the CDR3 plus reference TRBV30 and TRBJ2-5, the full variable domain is SQTIHQWPATLVQPVGSPLSLECTVEGTSNPNLYWYRQAAGRGLQLLFYSVGIGQISSEVPQNLSASRPQDRQFILSSKKLLLSDSGFYLCAWSAGRTYQETQYFGPGTRLLVL.

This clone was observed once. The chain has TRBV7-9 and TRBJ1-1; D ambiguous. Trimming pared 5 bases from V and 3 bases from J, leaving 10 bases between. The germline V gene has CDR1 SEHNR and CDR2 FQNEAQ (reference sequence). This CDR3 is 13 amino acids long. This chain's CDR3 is CASSLMSDTEAFF. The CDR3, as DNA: TGTGCCAGCAGCCTGATGTCGGACACTGAAGCTTTCTTT.

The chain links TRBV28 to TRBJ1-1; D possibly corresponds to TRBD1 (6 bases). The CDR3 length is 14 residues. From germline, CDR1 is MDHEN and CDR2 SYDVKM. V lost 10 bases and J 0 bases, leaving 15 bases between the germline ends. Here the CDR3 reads CAIRGGVLNTEAFF. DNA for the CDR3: TGTGCCATCCGAGGGGGGGTTCTGAACACTGAAGCTTTCTTT.

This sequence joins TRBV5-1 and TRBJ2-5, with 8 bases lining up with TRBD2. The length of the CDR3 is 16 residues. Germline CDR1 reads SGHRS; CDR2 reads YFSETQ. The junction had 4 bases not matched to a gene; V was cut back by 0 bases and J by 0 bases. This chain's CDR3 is CASSLGSGGYQETQYF. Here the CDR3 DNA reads TGCGCCAGCAGCTTGGGGAGCGGGGGTTACCAAGAGACCCAGTACTTC.

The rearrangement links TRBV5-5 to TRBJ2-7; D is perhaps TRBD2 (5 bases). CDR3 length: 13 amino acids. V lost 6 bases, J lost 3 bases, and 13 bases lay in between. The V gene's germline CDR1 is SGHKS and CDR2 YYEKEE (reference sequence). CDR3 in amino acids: CASTLDEGYEQYF. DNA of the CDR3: TGTGCCAGCACCCTTGACGAGGGCTACGAGCAGTACTTC.

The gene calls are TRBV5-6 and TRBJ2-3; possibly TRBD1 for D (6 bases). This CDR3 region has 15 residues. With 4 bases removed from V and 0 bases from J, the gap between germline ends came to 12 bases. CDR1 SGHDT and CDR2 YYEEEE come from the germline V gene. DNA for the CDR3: TGTGCCAGCAGCCCCGGACAGTCGAGCACAGATACGCAGTATTTT. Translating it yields CASSPGQSSTDTQYF.

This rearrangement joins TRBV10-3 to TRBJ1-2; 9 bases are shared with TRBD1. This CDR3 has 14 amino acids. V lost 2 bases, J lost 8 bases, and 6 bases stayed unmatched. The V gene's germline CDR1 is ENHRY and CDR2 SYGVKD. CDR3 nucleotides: TGTGCCATCAGTGAGGGGGACAGGGCTGGAGGCTACACCTTC. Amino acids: CAISEGDRAGGYTF.

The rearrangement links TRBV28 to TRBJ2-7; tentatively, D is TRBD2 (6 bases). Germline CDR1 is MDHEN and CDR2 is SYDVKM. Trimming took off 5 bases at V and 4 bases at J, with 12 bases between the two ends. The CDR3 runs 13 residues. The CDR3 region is CASSRNGGYEQYF. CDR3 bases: TGTGCCAGCAGTCGGAACGGGGGTTACGAGCAGTACTTC.

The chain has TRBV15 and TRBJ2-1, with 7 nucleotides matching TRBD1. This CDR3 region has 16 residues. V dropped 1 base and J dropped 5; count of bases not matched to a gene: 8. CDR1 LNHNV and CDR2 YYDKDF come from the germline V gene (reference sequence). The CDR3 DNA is TGTGCCACCAGCAGAGCGGTCAGGGGGACCCACAATGAGCAGTTCTTC. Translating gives CATSRAVRGTHNEQFF.

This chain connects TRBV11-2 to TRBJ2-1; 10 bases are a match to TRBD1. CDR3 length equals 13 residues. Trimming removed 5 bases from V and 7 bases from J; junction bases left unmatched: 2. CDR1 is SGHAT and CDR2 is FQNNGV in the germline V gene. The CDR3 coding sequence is TGTGCCAGCAGCCGGACAGGGGGAAATGAGCAGTTCTTC. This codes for CASSRTGGNEQFF.

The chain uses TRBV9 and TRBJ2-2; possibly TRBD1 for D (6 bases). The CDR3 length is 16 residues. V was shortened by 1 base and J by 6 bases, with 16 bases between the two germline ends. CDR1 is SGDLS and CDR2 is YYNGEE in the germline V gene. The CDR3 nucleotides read TGTGCCAGCAGCGTATATGGGGGACAATCTGCCGGGGAGCTGTTTTTT. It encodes CASSVYGGQSAGELFF.

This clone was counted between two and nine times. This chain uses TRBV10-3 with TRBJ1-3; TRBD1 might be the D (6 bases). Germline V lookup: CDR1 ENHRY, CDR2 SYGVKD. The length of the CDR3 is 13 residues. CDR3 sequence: CATRGQGGNTIYF. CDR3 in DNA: TGTGCTACTCGGGGGCAAGGTGGAAACACCATATATTTT.

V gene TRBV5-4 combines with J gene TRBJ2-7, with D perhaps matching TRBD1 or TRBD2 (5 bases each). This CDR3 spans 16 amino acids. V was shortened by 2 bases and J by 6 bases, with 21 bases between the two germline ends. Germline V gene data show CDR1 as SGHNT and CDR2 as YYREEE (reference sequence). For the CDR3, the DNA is TGTGCCAGCAGCTTCCCCGGGACCCGGTATGGAGGCGAGCAGTACTTC. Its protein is CASSFPGTRYGGEQYF.